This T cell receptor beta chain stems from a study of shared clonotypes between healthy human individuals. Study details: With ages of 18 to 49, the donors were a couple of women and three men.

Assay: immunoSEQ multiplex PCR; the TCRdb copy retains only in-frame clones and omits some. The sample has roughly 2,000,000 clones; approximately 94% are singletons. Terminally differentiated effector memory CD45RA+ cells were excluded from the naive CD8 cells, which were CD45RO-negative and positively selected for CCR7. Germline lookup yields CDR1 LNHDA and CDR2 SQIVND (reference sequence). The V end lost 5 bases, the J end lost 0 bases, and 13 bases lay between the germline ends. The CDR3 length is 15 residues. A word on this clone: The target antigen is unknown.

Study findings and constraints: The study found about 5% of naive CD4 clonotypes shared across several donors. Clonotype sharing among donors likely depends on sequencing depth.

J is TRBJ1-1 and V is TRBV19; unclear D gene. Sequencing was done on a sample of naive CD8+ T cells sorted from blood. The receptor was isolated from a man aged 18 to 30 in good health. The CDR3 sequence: CASSLAPVMNTEAFF. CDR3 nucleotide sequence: TGTGCCAGTAGTCTCGCCCCGGTGATGAACACTGAAGCTTTCTTT.